This TCR beta chain is from a study of T cells in Graves' hyperthyroidism and ophthalmopathy (dated by TCRdb to about 2019). At the level of the whole study: Peripheral blood was sampled at the time of initial diagnosis, prior to any treatment. According to the paper, TCR Vbeta CDR3 sequencing was carried out on 135 peripheral blood samples, which came from 40 to 45 ophthalmopathy, under 80 hyperthyroidism and approximately 17 progressor patients. Prospective prediction of ophthalmopathy was tested in an independent validation cohort of approximately 19 hyperthyroidism patients and some 17 patients who later progressed to ophthalmopathy. After sampling, hyperthyroidism patients received methimazole starting at 30 mg daily, and ophthalmopathy patients received high-dose intravenous methylprednisolone. The study also compared thyroid tissue and blood T-cell repertoires from several Graves' hyperthyroidism patients. TCR V-J signatures able to tell the groups apart were searched for in a discovery cohort of about a hundred patients, of whom 43 had Graves' ophthalmopathy and roughly 59 had stable Graves' hyperthyroidism. The 75 to 100 discovery patients were randomly split 7:3 into training and test sets.

General conclusions and limits of the study: No statistical method was used to fix the sample size in advance, and group allocation was not hidden from the investigators. A model built on a 13 V-J signature distinguished ophthalmopathy from stable hyperthyroidism, reaching around 87% sensitivity and about 81% specificity in cross-validation and 80%/75% in testing. In validation, the model predicted progression to ophthalmopathy a median of around 6.5 months before onset, with roughly 71% sensitivity and roughly 73% specificity. Most expanded thyroid clonotypes (frequency above 0.001) were also found in blood, which suggests that blood repertoires may mirror thyroid immune responses.

This clonotype was observed at least ten times. Its antigen is unknown. Base-call qualities are not available, and no considerably larger clone is one nucleotide away. The CDR3 runs 16 residues from the cysteine to the phenylalanine. Only the CDR3 region is kept as DNA, spanning 48 bases read in frame from base 1. Trimming removed 1 base from V and 1 base from J, leaving 14 bases between the germline ends. In the germline V gene (reference sequence), CDR1 corresponds to LGHDT and CDR2 to YNNKEL. Ophthalmopathy patients had moderately to severely active disease, with a Clinical Activity Score of 3 or more, a NOSPECS grade of 4 or more, and a disease duration of less than 3 months. Patients with uncontrolled infections, other autoimmune diseases, pregnancy or lactation were excluded. Diagnoses relied on clinical symptoms, serum thyroxine and TRAb, thyroid ultrasound and orbital computed tomography. PBMCs were separated from approximately 10 ml of fresh peripheral blood using Ficoll-Paque density gradient centrifugation. Total RNA was extracted with Trizol reagent, and quality was checked on an Agilent 2100 Bioanalyzer.

Amplification of TCR beta CDR3 regions was carried out from RNA transcripts. For the first round of RT-PCR on the TCR CDR3, the HTBI primer set was used together with the Qiagen OneStep RT-PCR kit. Libraries were constructed in a second round of multiplex PCR, after which size selection and purification were performed. The libraries were sequenced on an Illumina HiSeq2000 using paired-end 100 bp reads. From the authors' description of their analysis: SOAPnuke was used to process the raw data, removing reads that contained adapters or uncalled bases, had a mean Phred below 15, or lacked an exact match to the constant primer or identifier. COPE v1.2.5 was used to merge high-quality paired reads, and clonotypes were defined as unique nucleotide sequences. MiTCR v1.1 was used to align the clonotypes against IMGT TRBV, TRBD and TRBJ reference segments. The analysis included only V-J combinations with a frequency above 0.0001, which together covered approximately 99% of the repertoires. The TCS score was defined as the ratio of F50 (clonal expansion) to E x V (chaos), calculated using BLOSUM62-based TCRdist between CDR3 peptides within each V-J. Welch's t-statistics and random forest reduced around 550 V-J features to under 15, which were used in a naive Bayes classifier (R e1071). In TCRdb, the public reads were trimmed at Q25 with fastp and aligned with MiXCR, with productive beta chains retained. Each CDR3 protein gets just one entry, which takes the most common genes and DNA from the rows behind it. The authors' filters were not applied to this entry. The sample table lists hundreds of thousands of distinct CDR3 sequences, about 15% of them with a count of one. The ten largest make up 12% of the sample.

In this chain, TRBV3-1 is recombined with TRBJ2-7, with no D gene named confidently. This sequence originates from a woman in her forties or fifties with Graves' ophthalmopathy. Sequencing used blood. The sequenced DNA is TGTGCCAGCAGCCAAGGCTATGGAGAGGTATCCTACGAGCAGTACTTC. This gives the protein CASSQGYGEVSYEQYF.